The following is a T cell receptor beta chain sequence with its context. Per the original data handling: How many nucleated cells were present was estimated from reference gene primer amplification. Assay: immunoSEQ multiplex PCR; the TCRdb copy retains only in-frame clones and omits some. That table is the source of V, J and clone size, and D and trimming were worked out from the DNA. The sample has around 95,000 clones, 85% seen once. These data belong to a study of blood T cell repertoires in COVID-19. This TCR was recovered from a man aged 45-65 years with active or convalescent COVID-19. Sequencing was performed on peripheral blood.

The CDR3 region is CASSQSQGSYNEQFF. The CDR3 DNA reads as TGTGCCAGCAGTCAATCCCAGGGCTCCTACAATGAGCAGTTCTTC. V and J are TRBV6-5 and TRBJ2-1; possible D gene TRBD1, 5 bases. Trimming removed 5 bases from V and 0 bases from J, with 11 bases in between. The germline gives CDR1 MNHEY, CDR2 SVGAGI. The CDR3 totals 15 residues.